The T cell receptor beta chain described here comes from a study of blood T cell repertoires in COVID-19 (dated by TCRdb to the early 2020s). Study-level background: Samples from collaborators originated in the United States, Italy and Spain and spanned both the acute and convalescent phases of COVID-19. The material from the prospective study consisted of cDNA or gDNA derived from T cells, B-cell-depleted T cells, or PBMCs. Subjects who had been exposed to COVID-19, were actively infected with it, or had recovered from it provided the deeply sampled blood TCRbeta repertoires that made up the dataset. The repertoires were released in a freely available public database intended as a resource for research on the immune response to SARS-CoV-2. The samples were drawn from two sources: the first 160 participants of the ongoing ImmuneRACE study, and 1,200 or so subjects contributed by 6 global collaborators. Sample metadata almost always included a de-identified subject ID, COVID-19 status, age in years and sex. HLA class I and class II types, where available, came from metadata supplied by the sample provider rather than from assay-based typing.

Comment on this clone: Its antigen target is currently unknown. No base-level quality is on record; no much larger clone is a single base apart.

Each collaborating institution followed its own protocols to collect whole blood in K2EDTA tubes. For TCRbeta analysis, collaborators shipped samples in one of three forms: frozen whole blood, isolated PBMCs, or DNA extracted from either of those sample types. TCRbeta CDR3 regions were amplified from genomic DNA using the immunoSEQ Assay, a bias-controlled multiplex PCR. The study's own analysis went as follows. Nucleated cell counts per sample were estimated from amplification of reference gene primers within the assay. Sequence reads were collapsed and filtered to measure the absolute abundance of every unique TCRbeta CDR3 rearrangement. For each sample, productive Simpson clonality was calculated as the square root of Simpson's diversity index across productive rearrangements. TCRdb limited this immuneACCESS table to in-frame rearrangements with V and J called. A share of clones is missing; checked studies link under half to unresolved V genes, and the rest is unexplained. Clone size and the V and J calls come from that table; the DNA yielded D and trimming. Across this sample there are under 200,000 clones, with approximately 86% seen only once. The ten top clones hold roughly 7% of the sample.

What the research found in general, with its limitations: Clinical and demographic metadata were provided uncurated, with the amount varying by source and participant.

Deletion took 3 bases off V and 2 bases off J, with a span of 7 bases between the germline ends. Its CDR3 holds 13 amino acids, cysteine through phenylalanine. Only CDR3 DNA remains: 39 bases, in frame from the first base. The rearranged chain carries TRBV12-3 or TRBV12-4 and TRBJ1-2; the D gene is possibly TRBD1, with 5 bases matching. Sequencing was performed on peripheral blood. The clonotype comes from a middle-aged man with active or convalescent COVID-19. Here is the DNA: TGTGCCAGCAGTTTCGCAGGGAACTATGGCTACACCTTC. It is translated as CASSFAGNYGYTF.